The rows below give T cell receptor beta chains drawn from one sample of a study of blood T cell repertoires in COVID-19. Measured with immunoSEQ multiplex PCR; TCRdb has only the in-frame clones, and not every one. The profile shows 60,000 to 75,000 clones, over 75% of them singletons. Material: peripheral blood. These receptors originate from a middle-aged man with COVID-19, enrolled during active disease. CDR3s include the opening cysteine and the closing phenylalanine or tryptophan. Each record gives: CDR3 DNA, CDR3 protein, V gene, D gene, J gene, clone size, CDR3 length. A D gene is named only where the DNA matches it firmly. Clone sizes are given selectively: once, few, many, or a class where the clone is expanded.

TGTGCCAGCAGGACAGGGTACGGTGAAAAACTGTTTTTT CASRTGYGEKLFF TRBV12-3/TRBV12-4 TRBD1 TRBJ1-4 - 13
TGTGCCAGCTCACCAAGGAAAGCGGAGGCTGGAAACACCATATATTTT CASSPRKAEAGNTIYF TRBV18 - TRBJ1-3 - 16
TGTGCCAGCAGCCAAGCTAGCGGGGGGATATACAATGAGCAGTTCTTC CASSQASGGIYNEQFF TRBV3-1/TRBV3-2 TRBD2 TRBJ2-1 - 16
TGCGCCAGCAGCTTGGACCCTCGACGGGGCCAAGAGACCCAGTACTTC CASSLDPRRGQETQYF TRBV5-1 - TRBJ2-5 - 16
TGTGCCAGCACCAGGGGTCAGCCCCAGCATTTT CASTRGQPQHF TRBV6-5 - TRBJ1-5 - 11
TGTGCCAGCAGCAGAACGGGACTCTCGCCTGATATTAAAGCTTTCTTT CASSRTGLSPDIKAFF TRBV28 - TRBJ1-1 - 16
TGCGCCAGCAGCTTGGCCGTGGGCTTGAACACTGAAGCTTTCTTT CASSLAVGLNTEAFF TRBV5-1 - TRBJ1-1 once 15
TGTGCCAGCAGCTTCTCGAGGGACACTGAAGCTTTCTTT CASSFSRDTEAFF TRBV5-4 - TRBJ1-1 - 13
TGTGCCAGCAGTTCCGGACAGGGCACCGGGGAGCTGTTTTTT CASSSGQGTGELFF TRBV6-5 TRBD1 TRBJ2-2 few 14
TGTGCCAGCAGCCAACCGGACAGCTCTGGAAACACCATATATTTT CASSQPDSSGNTIYF TRBV4-2 - TRBJ1-3 - 15
TGTGCCAGCAGTTGGAGCGGAGAGACCCAGTACTTC CASSWSGETQYF TRBV2 - TRBJ2-5 many 12
TGTGCCAGCAGCTTAGGAGTTGGGACTAGTCTGACCCAGTACTTC CASSLGVGTSLTQYF TRBV7-9 TRBD2 TRBJ2-5 - 15
TGCAGCGCCGTACTGGGACAGGGGAACGGGGAGCTGTTTTTT CSAVLGQGNGELFF TRBV29-1 TRBD1 TRBJ2-2 - 14
TGTGCCAGCACTTTAGGGGACAGGGACACTGAAGCTTTCTTT CASTLGDRDTEAFF TRBV28 TRBD1 TRBJ1-1 - 14
TGTGCCAGTAGTATGACTTCCGGGGGGCACCAAGAGACCCAGTACTTC CASSMTSGGHQETQYF TRBV19 - TRBJ2-5 once 16
TGTGCCAGTAGTATGACAGGGCTGCAGCCCCAGCATTTT CASSMTGLQPQHF TRBV19 TRBD1 TRBJ1-5 - 13
TGTGCCAGCAGCCAAGATGGGCTAGCCCCCTACAATGAGCAGTTCTTC CASSQDGLAPYNEQFF TRBV3-1/TRBV3-2 - TRBJ2-1 - 16
TGTGCCAGCAGTCGACCGGGTGAAGCTTTCTTT CASSRPGEAFF TRBV12-3/TRBV12-4 - TRBJ1-1 - 11
TGTGCCTGGAAAAGAGATTCCCCTCCGGAGACCGACTATGGCTACACCTTC CAWKRDSPPETDYGYTF TRBV30 - TRBJ1-2 - 17